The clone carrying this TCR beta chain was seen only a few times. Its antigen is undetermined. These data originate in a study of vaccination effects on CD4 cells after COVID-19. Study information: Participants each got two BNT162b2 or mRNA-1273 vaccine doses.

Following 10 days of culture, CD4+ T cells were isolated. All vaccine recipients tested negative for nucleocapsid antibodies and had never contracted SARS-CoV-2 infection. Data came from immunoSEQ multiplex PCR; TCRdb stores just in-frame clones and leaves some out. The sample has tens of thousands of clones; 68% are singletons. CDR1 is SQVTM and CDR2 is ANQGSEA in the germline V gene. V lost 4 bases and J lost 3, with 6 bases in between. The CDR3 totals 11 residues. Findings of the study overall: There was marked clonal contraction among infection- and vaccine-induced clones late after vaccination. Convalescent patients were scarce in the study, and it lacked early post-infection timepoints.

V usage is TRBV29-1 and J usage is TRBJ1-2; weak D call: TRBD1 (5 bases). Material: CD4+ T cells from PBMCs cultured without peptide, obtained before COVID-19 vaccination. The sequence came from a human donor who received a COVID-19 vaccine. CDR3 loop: CSVGGYYGYTF. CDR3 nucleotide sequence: TGCAGCGTTGGGGGGTACTATGGCTACACCTTC.